These 28 T cell receptor beta chains share one sample of origin, sequenced in a study of T cell responses to AZD1222 COVID-19 vaccine. The data were produced by immunoSEQ multiplex PCR, yet TCRdb's version contains in-frame clones alone and is incomplete. The sample lists around 150,000 clones, roughly 90% occurring once. This sample comprised peripheral blood, obtained on day 0 of AZD1222 vaccination. The receptors originated from an adult in good health.

This chain links TRBV6-5 with TRBJ2-1, with TRBD2 as a possible D gene (5 bases). This CDR3 has 15 amino acids. Germline V CDR1 and CDR2: MNHEY, SVGAGI. V was trimmed by 10 bases and J by 2 bases, leaving 18 bases between them. In DNA, the CDR3 is TGTGCCACCCCTGAAACTAGTAATCCCTACAATGAGCAGTTCTTC. It yields the protein CATPETSNPYNEQFF.

J is TRBJ1-1 and V is TRBV7-9, with D hard to call. The germline V gene encodes CDR1 SEHNR and CDR2 FQNEAQ (reference sequence). This CDR3 region has 13 residues. With 1 base removed from V and 5 bases from J, the gap between germline ends came to 8 bases. CDR3 DNA sequence: TGTGCCAGCAGCTTAGTGTCAGTGACTGAAGCTTTCTTT. Residues: CASSLVSVTEAFF.

Regarding this clone: Within the sample, other DNA sequences also encode this same CDR3. The V gene is TRBV18, the J gene TRBJ2-2; 7 nucleotides match TRBD1. CDR1 and CDR2 from the germline V gene are KGHSH and LQKENI. Unmatched junction bases numbered 4, after V lost 3 bases and J lost 3 bases. CDR3 length: 15 amino acids. The DNA of the CDR3 is TGTGCCAGCTCACCTCGACAGGGAGACACCGGGGAGCTGTTTTTT. Translation gives CASSPRQGDTGELFF.

CDR3 in amino acids: CASSHLLNRPGGSGAYEQYF. The CDR3 nucleotides are TGTGCCAGCAGCCATCTCCTGAACCGCCCTGGGGGGTCTGGAGCCTACGAGCAGTACTTC. The chain links TRBV14 to TRBJ2-7; possible D gene TRBD2, 6 bases. V was trimmed by 3 bases and J by 2 bases, leaving 29 bases between them. This CDR3 is 20 amino acids long. The germline V gene encodes CDR1 SGHDN and CDR2 FVKESK. Full variable domain (outside the CDR3, taken from reference TRBV14 and TRBJ2-7): EAGVTQFPSHSVIEKGQTVTLRCDPISGHDNLYWYRRVMGKEIKFLLHFVKESKQDESGMPNNRFLAERTGGTYSTLKVQPAELEDSGVYFCASSHLLNRPGGSGAYEQYFGPGTRLTVT.

The table lists this clone with a count of one. This sequence joins TRBV6-1 and TRBJ2-7; 7 nucleotides align to TRBD2. CDR3 length: 15 amino acids. The V gene end was trimmed by 2 bases and the J gene end by 3 bases; junction bases not matched to a gene: 7. Per the germline V gene, CDR1 is MNHNS and CDR2 is SASEGT. The CDR3 DNA sequence: TGTGCCAGCAGTGAACGAGGCGGGAGCGGCTACGAGCAGTACTTC. This codes for CASSERGGSGYEQYF.

The chain links TRBV5-4 to TRBJ1-1, with a possible D match to TRBD1 (6 bases). V lost 0 bases to trimming and J lost 1 base, with 13 bases between them. This CDR3 is 16 amino acids long. Germline-derived CDR1 and CDR2 are SGHNT and YYREEE (reference sequence). The CDR3 reads CASSLVVTGGNTEAFF. The CDR3 DNA reads as TGTGCCAGCAGCTTGGTAGTGACAGGTGGGAACACTGAAGCTTTCTTT.

This clone has only a few counts. The rearrangement uses TRBV18 and TRBJ2-2; 11 nucleotides agree with TRBD2. The CDR3 totals 18 residues. Germline V CDR1 and CDR2: KGHSH, LQKENI. J gave up 4 bases and V 8 bases, and 15 bases lay outside the gene matches. CDR3 residues: CASQGIDYGTSGTGELFF. As DNA, the CDR3 is TGTGCCAGCCAGGGGATCGATTATGGGACTAGCGGCACCGGGGAGCTGTTTTTT. Drawing the rest from reference TRBV18 and TRBJ2-2, the complete variable domain is NAGVMQNPRHLVRRRGQEARLRCSPMKGHSHVYWYRQLPEEGLKFMVYLQKENIIDESGMPKERFSAEFPKEGPSILRIQQVVRGDSAAYFCASQGIDYGTSGTGELFFGEGSRLTVL.

V gene TRBV7-3 combines with J gene TRBJ1-3, with D hard to call. In germline, CDR1 is SGHTA, CDR2 FQGTGA. Trimming took 1 base from V and 9 from J, leaving 16 bases between them. The CDR3 totals 15 residues. The CDR3 sequence: CASSLIGRGESTIYF. The CDR3 DNA is TGTGCCAGCAGCTTAATCGGGCGCGGGGAGAGCACCATATATTTT.

The J gene is TRBJ2-3, the V gene TRBV28, with 8 bases identical to TRBD2. This CDR3 is 17 amino acids long. Germline trimming cut 2 bases from V and 2 bases from J; bases unmatched to any gene: 9. Germline V gene sequence: CDR1 MDHEN, CDR2 SYDVKM. The CDR3: CASSLVIAGTYTDTQYF. In nucleotides, the CDR3 is TGTGCCAGCAGTTTAGTGATAGCGGGGACGTACACAGATACGCAGTATTTT. The whole variable domain, remainder taken from reference TRBV28 and TRBJ2-3, is DVKVTQSSRYLVKRTGEKVFLECVQDMDHENMFWYRQDPGLGLRLIYFSYDVKMKEKGDIPEGYSVSREKKERFSLILESASTNQTSMYLCASSLVIAGTYTDTQYFGPGTRLTVL.

The V call is TRBV24-1, the J call TRBJ1-3; D is unresolved. Looked up from germline, CDR1 is KGHDR and CDR2 is SFDVKD. V was clipped by 5 bases and J by 3 bases, with 13 bases between them. CDR3 length: 15 amino acids. The DNA for the CDR3 is TGTGCCACCAGTGCCGGTCCCTTGAGTGGAAACACCATATATTTT. This gives the protein CATSAGPLSGNTIYF.

The chain carries TRBV7-9 and TRBJ1-6; D is uncertain. Germline values: CDR1 SEHNR, CDR2 FQNEAQ (reference sequence). V gave up 7 bases and J gave up 10 bases, with 14 bases separating them. The CDR3 extends over 13 amino acids. This CDR3 is CASNALKTSPLHF. The CDR3, as DNA: TGTGCCAGCAACGCCCTCAAAACGTCACCCCTCCACTTT.

The V and J genes are TRBV11-3 and TRBJ1-1; TRBD1 agrees at 9 bases. The CDR3 length is 15 residues. The V gene end was trimmed by 5 bases and the J gene end by 1 base; junction bases not matched to a gene: 5. CDR1 and CDR2 from the germline V gene are SGHNT and YENEEA. CDR3 in amino acids: CASSLGTGTNTEAFF. Written as DNA, the CDR3 is TGTGCCAGCAGCCTAGGGACAGGGACGAACACTGAAGCTTTCTTT.

This chain connects TRBV5-8 to TRBJ1-2; D is unresolved. This CDR3 is 11 amino acids long. Germline CDR1 reads SGHTS; CDR2 reads YDEGEE. With 0 bases removed from V and 8 bases from J, the gap between germline ends came to 5 bases. The CDR3 nucleotides read TGTGCCAGCAGCTTGGCGAGCGGCTACACCTTC. Translated: CASSLASGYTF.

The V gene is TRBV18, the J gene TRBJ1-1; no clear D gene. The germline CDR1 and CDR2 sequences are KGHSH and LQKENI. The germline V and J ends were trimmed by 3 bases and 7 bases, with 6 bases remaining between them. CDR3 length: 11 amino acids. CDR3 protein: CASSPGVEAFF. The CDR3 DNA reads TGTGCCAGCTCACCCGGGGTTGAAGCTTTCTTT.

The chain couples TRBV7-8 to TRBJ1-5; weak D call: TRBD1 (5 bases). CDR3 length: 12 amino acids. From germline, CDR1 is SGHVS and CDR2 FQNEAQ. V was shortened by 5 bases and J by 4 bases, with 6 bases between the two germline ends. The CDR3 DNA is TGTGCCAGCAGCCCAGGGAATCAGCCCCAGCATTTT. Encoded protein: CASSPGNQPQHF.

The chain is built from TRBV27 and TRBJ1-6, with a possible D match to TRBD1 (5 bases). This CDR3 region has 14 residues. Germline V gives CDR1 MNHEY, CDR2 SMNVEV (reference sequence). The germline V and J ends were trimmed by 6 bases and 5 bases, with 11 bases remaining between them. CDR3 DNA sequence: TGTGCCAGCAGGGAAGACAGAAATAATTCACCCCTCCACTTT. This codes for CASREDRNNSPLHF.

This rearrangement joins TRBV27 to TRBJ1-5; D not resolved. V lost 6 bases, J lost 2 bases, and 5 bases lay in between. CDR3 length: 12 residues. The V gene's germline CDR1 is MNHEY and CDR2 SMNVEV (reference sequence). For the CDR3, the DNA is TGTGCCAGCAGAATTGGCAATCAGCCCCAGCATTTT. Its translation: CASRIGNQPQHF.

The chain combines TRBV18 with TRBJ1-1; maybe TRBD1 (5 bases). Germline loops: CDR1 KGHSH, CDR2 LQKENI. The V and J ends lost 3 bases and 1 base respectively, with 9 bases between them. The CDR3 covers 14 residues. This chain's CDR3 is CASSPQGRNTEAFF. The CDR3 bases are TGTGCCAGCTCACCGCAGGGAAGGAACACTGAAGCTTTCTTT.

This chain links TRBV28 with TRBJ2-5; 8 bases line up with TRBD1. The CDR3 totals 13 residues. Germline lookup yields CDR1 MDHEN and CDR2 SYDVKM. The V gene end was trimmed by 5 bases and the J gene end by 4 bases; junction bases not matched to a gene: 3. CDR3 loop: CASSVGQGETQYF. The DNA for the CDR3 is TGTGCCAGCAGTGTTGGACAGGGAGAGACCCAGTACTTC.

The chain uses TRBV4-3 and TRBJ2-2; TRBD2 might be the D (7 bases). Germline CDR1 and CDR2: LGHNA and YSLEER. The CDR3 covers 16 residues. V dropped 0 bases and J dropped 8 bases, with 16 bases sitting between them. The DNA of the CDR3 is TGCGCCAGCAGCCAAGATCAGGGCGGGGGCCCAGGGGAGCTGTTTTTT. This sequence encodes CASSQDQGGGPGELFF.

V is TRBV18 and J is TRBJ2-1, with D perhaps being TRBD1 or TRBD2 (5 bases each). The germline V gene encodes CDR1 KGHSH and CDR2 LQKENI. CDR3 length equals 16 residues. The ends were cut back, 1 base at V and 7 bases at J, with 17 bases in the middle. In nucleotides, the CDR3 is TGTGCCAGCTCACCACTCGTCAATGAGGGGTCTAATGAGCAGTTCTTC. This gives the protein CASSPLVNEGSNEQFF.

Regarding this clone: Within the sample, other DNA sequences also encode this same CDR3. This chain connects TRBV12-3 or TRBV12-4 to TRBJ1-1; D call uncertain. CDR3 length: 13 residues. Trimming stripped 1 base from V and 1 base from J, with 4 bases between. CDR3 DNA: TGTGCCAGCAGTTTAGTAGGGAACACTGAAGCTTTCTTT. Protein: CASSLVGNTEAFF.

CDR3 protein: CASSNARGAGGEQYF. The CDR3 bases are TGTGCCAGCAGCAACGCGCGAGGGGCGGGGGGCGAGCAGTACTTC. V and J are TRBV7-2 and TRBJ2-7, with TRBD2 matching 8 bases. The germline gives CDR1 SGHTA, CDR2 FQGNSA. With V trimmed by 5 bases and J by 6 bases, 12 bases remained unmatched. There are 15 residues in the CDR3. The full variable domain, its missing parts supplied by reference TRBV7-2 and TRBJ2-7, is GAGVSQSPSNKVTEKGKDVELRCDPISGHTALYWYRQSLGQGLEFLIYFQGNSAPDKSGLPSDRFSAERTGGSVSTLTIQRTQQEDSAVYLCASSNARGAGGEQYFGPGTRLTVT.

The count of this clone is one. The chain links TRBV5-1 to TRBJ1-4; possibly TRBD1 for D (5 bases). The CDR3 covers 15 residues. Germline V gene data show CDR1 as SGHRS and CDR2 as YFSETQ. V dropped 4 bases and J dropped 3 bases, with 13 bases sitting between them. CDR3 nucleotides: TGCGCCAGCAGCCTGGCAGGGCCTCCTAATGAAAAACTGTTTTTT. Protein sequence: CASSLAGPPNEKLFF.

This chain connects TRBV20-1 to TRBJ1-2, with 9 bases matching TRBD1. From germline, CDR1 is DFQATT and CDR2 SNEGSKA (reference sequence). The CDR3 length is 10 residues. The V gene end was trimmed by 4 bases and the J gene end by 12 bases; junction bases not matched to a gene: 3. The CDR3 loop is CSAKGQGNTF. The CDR3 DNA follows: TGCAGTGCTAAGGGACAGGGCAACACCTTC.

This rearrangement joins TRBV11-2 to TRBJ2-7; weak D call: TRBD2 (6 bases). This CDR3 spans 14 amino acids. Germline values: CDR1 SGHAT, CDR2 FQNNGV. V shed 1 base and J shed 3 bases, with 10 bases lying between them. CDR3 in amino acids: CASSLVGGSYEQYF. CDR3 coding DNA: TGTGCCAGCAGCTTAGTGGGGGGAAGCTACGAGCAGTACTTC.

This chain joins TRBV28 and TRBJ1-4; 7 nucleotides line up with TRBD1. This CDR3 has 19 amino acids. The junction had 15 bases not matched to a gene; V was cut back by 5 bases and J by 0 bases. The germline V gene has CDR1 MDHEN and CDR2 SYDVKM. Here the CDR3 reads CASSPPRGGAKPTNEKLFF. CDR3 coding DNA: TGTGCCAGCAGTCCACCCCGAGGGGGCGCAAAACCAACTAATGAAAAACTGTTTTTT.

The V and J genes are TRBV5-6 and TRBJ1-6; perhaps TRBD1 as D (6 bases). This CDR3 comprises 14 residues. Trimming left V 1 base short and J 8 bases short, with 10 bases between. Germline lookup yields CDR1 SGHDT and CDR2 YYEEEE. CDR3 nucleotide sequence: TGTGCCAGCAGCTTGACAGGGAGTGATTCACCCCTCCACTTT. Translated: CASSLTGSDSPLHF.